The T cell receptor beta chain described here comes from a study of regulatory T cells in long-lasting Graves disease. At the level of the study: The study enrolled newly diagnosed Graves' patients on antithyroid drugs under 3 months. The study's findings and limits: It is possible that accuracy was reduced by the small size of the sample.

This clonotype has a count of ten or more. The antigen is not known. The sample's time point: newly diagnosed GD, antithyroid drugs for less than 3 months. RNA isolated from PBMCs was used to make the TCR library. V lost 6 bases and J 2 bases, leaving 11 bases between the germline ends. Germline loops: CDR1 MDHEN, CDR2 SYDVKM. The CDR3 loop spans 13 amino acids. Assembly of TCR beta libraries relied on iRepertoire HTBI primers together with Arm-PCR of CDR3 regions. TCRdb independently ran MiXCR on the multiplex PCR reads; one entry per CDR3 protein. The sample lists 600,000 to 650,000 distinct CDR3 sequences, roughly 15% occurring once. This sample was also put to use in a study of T cells in Graves' hyperthyroidism and ophthalmopathy. According to that study: Any patient presenting with uncontrolled infection, other autoimmune disease, pregnancy or lactation was left out.

This sample comprised peripheral blood mononuclear cells (PBMCs), obtained at new diagnosis, from a patient treated with antithyroid drugs. The genes are TRBV28 and TRBJ2-7; D gene uncertain. This clonotype was obtained from a woman aged 25 to 39 with Graves disease. CDR3 loop: CASSPHSTYEQYF. The CDR3 DNA is TGTGCCAGCAGCCCCCACAGTACCTACGAGCAGTACTTC.